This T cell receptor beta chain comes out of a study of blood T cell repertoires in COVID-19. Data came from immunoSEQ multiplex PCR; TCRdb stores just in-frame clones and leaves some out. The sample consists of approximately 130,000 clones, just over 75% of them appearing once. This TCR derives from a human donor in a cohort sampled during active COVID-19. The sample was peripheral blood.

The CDR3 DNA sequence: TGTGCCAGCAGCGCACAGCAGAGTTACTATGGCTACACCTTC. Its translation: CASSAQQSYYGYTF. J is TRBJ1-2 and V is TRBV9; no firm D call. This CDR3 contains 14 residues. Per germline, CDR1 SGDLS and CDR2 YYNGEE. Trimming took off 3 bases at V and 3 bases at J, with 12 bases between the two ends.